Below, 5 T cell receptor beta chains from the same sample are listed, as sequenced in a study of regulatory T cells in long-lasting Graves disease. Through Arm-PCR of CDR3 regions and iRepertoire HTBI primers, TCR beta libraries were built. TCRdb independently ran MiXCR on the multiplex PCR reads; one entry per CDR3 protein. The data contain around 500,000 distinct CDR3 sequences, around 16% of them seen just once; the ten biggest clones take up 20% to 25%. The time point: newly diagnosed GD, antithyroid drugs for less than 3 months. The TCR library was prepared using RNA isolated from PBMCs. A further study also used this sample, focusing on T cells in Graves' hyperthyroidism and ophthalmopathy.

Source: peripheral blood mononuclear cells (PBMCs), taken at new diagnosis, from a patient treated with antithyroid drugs. The receptors shown here come from a woman between 40 and 65 years old with Graves disease.

This chain links TRBV6-2 or TRBV6-3 with TRBJ2-7; D uncertain. Trimming left V 8 bases short and J 2 bases short, with 13 bases between. The CDR3 spans 13 residues. CDR1 is MNHEY and CDR2 is SVGEGT in the germline V gene. CDR3 bases: TGTGCCAGCTGTCCCAGCACTACCTACGAGCAGTACTTC. Its protein is CASCPSTTYEQYF.

This clonotype was detected a few times. This sequence joins TRBV6-1 and TRBJ1-4, with TRBD1 as a possible D gene (6 bases). The CDR3 consists of 14 residues. Germline CDR1 is MNHNS and CDR2 is SASEGT. V shed 8 bases and J shed 13 bases, with 23 bases lying between them. The CDR3 DNA reads as TGTGCCAGCTCGTATACGGGGGCCCGGGATGGACTGTTTTTT. Residues: CASSYTGARDGLFF.

The chain combines TRBV12-3 or TRBV12-4 with TRBJ2-1, with TRBD1 matching 9 bases. The CDR3 length is 14 residues. Losses at the gene ends were 5 bases for V and 7 bases for J; bases not matched to a gene: 6. The chain's CDR3 is CASSGDRERNEQFF. The CDR3 DNA reads TGTGCCAGCAGTGGGGACAGGGAGAGGAATGAGCAGTTCTTC.

The chain is built from TRBV12-3 or TRBV12-4 and TRBJ2-7; TRBD2 matches 9 bases. J gave up 2 bases and V 5 bases, and 4 bases lay outside the gene matches. The length of the CDR3 is 14 residues. In DNA form, the CDR3 reads TGTGCCAGCAGTCTTCAGCGGGGGGCCTACGAGCAGTACTTC. Its protein product is CASSLQRGAYEQYF.

This clonotype was picked up a small number of times. The V and J genes are TRBV6-2 or TRBV6-3 and TRBJ2-5, with 14 bases fitting TRBD2. The V gene end was trimmed by 5 bases and the J gene end by 5 bases; junction bases not matched to a gene: 7. This CDR3 is built from 16 residues. Germline CDR1 and CDR2: MNHEY and SVGEGT. CDR3 amino acids: CASSHPGLAGAETQYF. As DNA, the CDR3 is TGTGCCAGCAGTCACCCGGGACTAGCGGGGGCCGAGACCCAGTACTTC.